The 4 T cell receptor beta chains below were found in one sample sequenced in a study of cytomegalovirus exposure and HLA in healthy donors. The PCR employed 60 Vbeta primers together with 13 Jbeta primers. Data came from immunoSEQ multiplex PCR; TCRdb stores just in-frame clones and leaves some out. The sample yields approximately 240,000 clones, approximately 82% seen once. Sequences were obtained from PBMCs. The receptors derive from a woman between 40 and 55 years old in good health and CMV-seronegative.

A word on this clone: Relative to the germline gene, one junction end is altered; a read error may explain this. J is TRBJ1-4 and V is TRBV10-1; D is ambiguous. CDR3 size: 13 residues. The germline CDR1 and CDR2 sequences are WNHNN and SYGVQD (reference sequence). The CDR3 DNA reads TGCGCCAGCAGTGAGAATCTCCAAACTCCCCCCCACTTT. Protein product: CASSENLQTPPHF.

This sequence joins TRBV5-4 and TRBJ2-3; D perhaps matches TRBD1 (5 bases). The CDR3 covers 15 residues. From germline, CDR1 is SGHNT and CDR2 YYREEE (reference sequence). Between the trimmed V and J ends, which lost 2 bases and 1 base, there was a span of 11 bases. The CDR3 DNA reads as TGTGCCAGCAGCTTTTTAACAGGTCGCACAGATACGCAGTATTTT. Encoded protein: CASSFLTGRTDTQYF.

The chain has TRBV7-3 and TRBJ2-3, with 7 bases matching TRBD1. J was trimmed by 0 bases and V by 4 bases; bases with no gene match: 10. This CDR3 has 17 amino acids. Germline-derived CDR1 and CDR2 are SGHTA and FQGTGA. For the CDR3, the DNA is TGTGCCAGCAGCTGGACAGGCTCATCGCCTAGCACAGATACGCAGTATTTT. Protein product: CASSWTGSSPSTDTQYF.

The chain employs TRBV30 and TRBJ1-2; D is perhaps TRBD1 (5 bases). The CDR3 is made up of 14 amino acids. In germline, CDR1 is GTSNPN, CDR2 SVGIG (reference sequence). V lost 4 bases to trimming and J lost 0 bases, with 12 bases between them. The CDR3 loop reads CAWTPGRSNYGYTF. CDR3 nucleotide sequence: TGTGCCTGGACTCCAGGGCGATCTAACTATGGCTACACCTTC.